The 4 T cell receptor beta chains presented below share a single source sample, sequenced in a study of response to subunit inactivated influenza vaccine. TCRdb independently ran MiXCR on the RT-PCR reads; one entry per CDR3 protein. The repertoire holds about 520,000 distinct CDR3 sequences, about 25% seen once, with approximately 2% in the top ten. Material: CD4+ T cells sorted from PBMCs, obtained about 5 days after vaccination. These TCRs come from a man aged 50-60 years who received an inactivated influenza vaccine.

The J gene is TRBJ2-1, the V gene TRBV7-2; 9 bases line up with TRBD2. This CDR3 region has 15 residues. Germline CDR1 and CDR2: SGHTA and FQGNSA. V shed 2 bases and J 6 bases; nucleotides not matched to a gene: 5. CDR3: CASSLRPGLANEQFF. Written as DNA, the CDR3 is TGTGCCAGCAGCTTACGTCCGGGACTAGCCAATGAGCAGTTCTTC.

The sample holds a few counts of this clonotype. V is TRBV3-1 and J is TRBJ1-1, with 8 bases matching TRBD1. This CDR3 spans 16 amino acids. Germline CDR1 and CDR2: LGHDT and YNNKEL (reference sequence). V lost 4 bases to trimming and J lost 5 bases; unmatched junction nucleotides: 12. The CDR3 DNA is TGTGCCAGCAGCCCCTTACTATGGACAGGGAGGACTGAAGCTTTCTTT. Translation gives CASSPLLWTGRTEAFF.

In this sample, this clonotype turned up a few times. The CDR3 DNA sequence: TGTGCCAGCAGTCCGACTCGGCTAGCGGGAGCGGGGGAGACCCAGTACTTC. Residues: CASSPTRLAGAGETQYF. V gene TRBV6-1 combines with J gene TRBJ2-5, with 10 bases matching TRBD2. CDR1 and CDR2 from the germline V gene are MNHNS and SASEGT. Trimming at V came to 5 bases and at J to 5 bases, leaving 14 bases not matched to a gene. CDR3 size: 17 residues.

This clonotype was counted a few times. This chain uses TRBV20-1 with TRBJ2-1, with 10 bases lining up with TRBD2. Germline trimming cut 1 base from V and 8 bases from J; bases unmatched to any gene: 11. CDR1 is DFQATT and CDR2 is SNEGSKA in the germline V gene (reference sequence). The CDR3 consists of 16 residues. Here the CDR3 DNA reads TGCAGTGCTAGAGTCCTAGCGGGGGACCGCCCTGATGAGCAGTTCTTC. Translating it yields CSARVLAGDRPDEQFF.